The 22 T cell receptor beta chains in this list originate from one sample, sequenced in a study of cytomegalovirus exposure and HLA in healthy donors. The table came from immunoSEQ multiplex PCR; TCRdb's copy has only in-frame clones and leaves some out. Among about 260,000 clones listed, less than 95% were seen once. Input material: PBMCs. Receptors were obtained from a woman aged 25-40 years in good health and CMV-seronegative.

In nucleotides, the CDR3 is TGTGCCAGTAGACTGGGAGCCTACGAGCAGTACTTC. Translating it yields CASRLGAYEQYF. The rearrangement links TRBV28 to TRBJ2-7, with D possibly TRBD2 on 5 matching bases. The germline gives CDR1 MDHEN, CDR2 SYDVKM. The germline V and J ends were trimmed by 9 bases and 2 bases, with 11 bases remaining between them. There are 12 residues in the CDR3.

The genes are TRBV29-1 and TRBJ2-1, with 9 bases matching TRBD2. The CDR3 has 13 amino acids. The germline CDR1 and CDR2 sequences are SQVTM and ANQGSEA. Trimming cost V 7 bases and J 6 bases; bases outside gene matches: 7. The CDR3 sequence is CSAGTSPSNEQFF. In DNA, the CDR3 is TGCAGCGCAGGGACTAGCCCTTCCAATGAGCAGTTCTTC.

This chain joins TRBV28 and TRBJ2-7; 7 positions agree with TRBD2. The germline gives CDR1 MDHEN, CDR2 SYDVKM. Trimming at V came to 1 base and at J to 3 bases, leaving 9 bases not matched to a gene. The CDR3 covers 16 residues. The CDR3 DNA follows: TGTGCCAGCAGTTTATTAGTGACTAGCACCCTCTACGAGCAGTACTTC. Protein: CASSLLVTSTLYEQYF.

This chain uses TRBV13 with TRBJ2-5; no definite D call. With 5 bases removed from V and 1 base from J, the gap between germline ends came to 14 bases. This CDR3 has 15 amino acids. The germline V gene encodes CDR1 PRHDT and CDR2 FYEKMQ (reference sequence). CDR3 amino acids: CASSPYTGPQETQYF. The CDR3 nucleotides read TGTGCCAGCAGCCCGTACACTGGACCCCAAGAGACCCAGTACTTC.

CDR3 nucleotide sequence: TGTGCCATCAGTGAATCCAGGGGTACAGATACGCAGTATTTT. The encoded protein is CAISESRGTDTQYF. The V and J genes are TRBV10-3 and TRBJ2-3; TRBD1 is a possible D gene (6 bases). This CDR3 spans 14 amino acids. The germline V gene has CDR1 ENHRY and CDR2 SYGVKD. Trimming cost V 3 bases and J 3 bases, with 10 bases left between them.

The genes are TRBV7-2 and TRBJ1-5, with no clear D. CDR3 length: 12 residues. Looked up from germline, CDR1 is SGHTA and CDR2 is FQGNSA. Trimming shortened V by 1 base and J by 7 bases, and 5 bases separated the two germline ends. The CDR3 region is CASSLVGQPQHF. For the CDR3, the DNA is TGTGCCAGCAGCTTAGTCGGGCAGCCCCAGCATTTT.

This chain's CDR3 is CASSLGGRGRGAQETQYF. CDR3 DNA sequence: TGTGCCAGCAGCTTAGGTGGGCGGGGCAGGGGGGCCCAAGAGACCCAGTACTTC. The chain joins TRBV11-2 to TRBJ2-5, with D tentatively TRBD1 (7 bases). There are 18 residues in the CDR3. Trimming stripped 1 base from V and 1 base from J, with 19 bases between. Germline V lookup: CDR1 SGHAT, CDR2 FQNNGV.

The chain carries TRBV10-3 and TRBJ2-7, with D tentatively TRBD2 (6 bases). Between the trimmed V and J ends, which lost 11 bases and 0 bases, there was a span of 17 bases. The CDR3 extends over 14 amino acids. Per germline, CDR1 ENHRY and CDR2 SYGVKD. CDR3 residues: CAHSLGGISYEQYF. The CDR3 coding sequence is TGTGCCCATTCCCTTGGCGGGATCTCCTACGAGCAGTACTTC.

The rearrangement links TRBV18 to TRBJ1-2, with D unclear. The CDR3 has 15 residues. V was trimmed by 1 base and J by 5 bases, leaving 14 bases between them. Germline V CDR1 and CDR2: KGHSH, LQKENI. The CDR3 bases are TGTGCCAGCTCACCACTTGGAGAGTCCTTATATGGCTACACCTTC. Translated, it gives CASSPLGESLYGYTF.

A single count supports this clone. The CDR3 DNA follows: TGTGCCAGCAGCTTCGGACAGGGAGGTCAGCCCCAGCATTTT. Translated, it gives CASSFGQGGQPQHF. The V call is TRBV13, the J call TRBJ1-5; TRBD1 matches at 8 bases. The CDR3 totals 14 residues. V shed 3 bases, J shed 6 bases, and the junction held 4 bases outside the gene matches. From germline, CDR1 is PRHDT and CDR2 FYEKMQ (reference sequence).

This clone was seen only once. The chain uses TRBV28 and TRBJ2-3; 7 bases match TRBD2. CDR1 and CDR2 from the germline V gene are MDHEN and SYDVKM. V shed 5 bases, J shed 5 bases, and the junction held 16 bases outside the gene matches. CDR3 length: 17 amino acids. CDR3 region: CASSPTVWREREDTQYF. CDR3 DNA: TGTGCCAGCAGTCCGACGGTTTGGCGGGAGAGGGAAGATACGCAGTATTTT.

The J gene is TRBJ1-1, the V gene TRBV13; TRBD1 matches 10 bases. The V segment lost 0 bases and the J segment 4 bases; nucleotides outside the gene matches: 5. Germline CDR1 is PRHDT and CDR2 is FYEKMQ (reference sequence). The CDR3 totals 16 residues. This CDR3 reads CASSLGRQGAVTEAFF. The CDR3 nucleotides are TGTGCCAGCAGCTTAGGGAGACAGGGGGCGGTCACTGAAGCTTTCTTT.

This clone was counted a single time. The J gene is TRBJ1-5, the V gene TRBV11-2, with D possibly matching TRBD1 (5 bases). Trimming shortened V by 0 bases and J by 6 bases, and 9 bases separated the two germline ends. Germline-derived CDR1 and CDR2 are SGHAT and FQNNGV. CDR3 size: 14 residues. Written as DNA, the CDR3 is TGTGCCAGCAGCTTAGACGGGGGTACTCAGCCCCAGCATTTT. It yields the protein CASSLDGGTQPQHF.

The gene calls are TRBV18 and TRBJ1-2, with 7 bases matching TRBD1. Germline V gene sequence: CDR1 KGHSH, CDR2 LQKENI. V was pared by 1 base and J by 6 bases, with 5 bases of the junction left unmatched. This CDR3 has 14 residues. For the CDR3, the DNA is TGTGCCAGCTCACCACGGTCAGGGGGTAATGGCTACACCTTC. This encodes CASSPRSGGNGYTF.

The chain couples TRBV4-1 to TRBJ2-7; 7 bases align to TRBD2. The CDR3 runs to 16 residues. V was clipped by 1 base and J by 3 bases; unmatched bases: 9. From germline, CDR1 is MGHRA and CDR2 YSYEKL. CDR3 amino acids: CASSQAYPTGGYEQYF. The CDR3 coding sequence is TGCGCCAGCAGCCAAGCTTACCCGACGGGGGGCTACGAGCAGTACTTC.

The CDR3 nucleotides are TGTGCCATCAGGTCAGCGGGAGGCGGGGGAGATACGCAGTATTTT. Protein sequence: CAIRSAGGGGDTQYF. The J gene is TRBJ2-3, the V gene TRBV10-3, with TRBD2 identical over 9 bases. V gave up 6 bases and J gave up 5 bases; unmatched junction bases: 9. The CDR3 is 15 residues long. Germline V gene lookup returns CDR1 ENHRY and CDR2 SYGVKD.

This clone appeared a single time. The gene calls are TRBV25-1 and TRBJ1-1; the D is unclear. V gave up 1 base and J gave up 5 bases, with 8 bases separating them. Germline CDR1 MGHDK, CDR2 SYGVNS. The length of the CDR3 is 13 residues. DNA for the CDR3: TGTGCCAGCAGTGAATCGGGAGGTACTGAAGCTTTCTTT. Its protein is CASSESGGTEAFF.

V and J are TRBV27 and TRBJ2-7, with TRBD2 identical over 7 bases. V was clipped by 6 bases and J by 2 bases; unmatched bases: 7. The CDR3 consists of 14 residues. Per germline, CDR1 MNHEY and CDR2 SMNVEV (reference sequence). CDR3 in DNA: TGTGCCAGCAGCGAGGGGCTAGCGGCCTACGAGCAGTACTTC. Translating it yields CASSEGLAAYEQYF.

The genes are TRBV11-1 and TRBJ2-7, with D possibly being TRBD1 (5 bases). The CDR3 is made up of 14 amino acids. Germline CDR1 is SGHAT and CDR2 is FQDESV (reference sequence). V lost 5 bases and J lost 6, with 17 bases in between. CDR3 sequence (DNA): TGTGCCAGCAGCCCCTGGTCAGGGAACGGCGAGCAGTACTTC. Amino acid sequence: CASSPWSGNGEQYF.

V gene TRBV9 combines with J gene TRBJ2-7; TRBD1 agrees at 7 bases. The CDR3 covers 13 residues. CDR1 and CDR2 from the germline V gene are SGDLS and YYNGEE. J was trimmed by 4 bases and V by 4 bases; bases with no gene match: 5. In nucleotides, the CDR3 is TGTGCCAGCAGCCACAGGGGTGGGTACGAGCAGTACTTC. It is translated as CASSHRGGYEQYF.

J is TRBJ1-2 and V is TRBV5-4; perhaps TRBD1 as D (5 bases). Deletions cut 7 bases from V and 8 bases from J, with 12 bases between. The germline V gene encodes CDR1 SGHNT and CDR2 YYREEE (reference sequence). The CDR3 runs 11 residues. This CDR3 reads CASREGLGYTF. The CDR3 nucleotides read TGTGCCAGCCGGGAGGGACTCGGCTACACCTTC.

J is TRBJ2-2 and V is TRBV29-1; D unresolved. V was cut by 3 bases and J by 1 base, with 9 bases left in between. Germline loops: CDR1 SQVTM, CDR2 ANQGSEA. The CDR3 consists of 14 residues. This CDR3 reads CSVERMGNTGELFF. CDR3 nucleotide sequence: TGCAGCGTTGAGCGTATGGGGAACACCGGGGAGCTGTTTTTT.